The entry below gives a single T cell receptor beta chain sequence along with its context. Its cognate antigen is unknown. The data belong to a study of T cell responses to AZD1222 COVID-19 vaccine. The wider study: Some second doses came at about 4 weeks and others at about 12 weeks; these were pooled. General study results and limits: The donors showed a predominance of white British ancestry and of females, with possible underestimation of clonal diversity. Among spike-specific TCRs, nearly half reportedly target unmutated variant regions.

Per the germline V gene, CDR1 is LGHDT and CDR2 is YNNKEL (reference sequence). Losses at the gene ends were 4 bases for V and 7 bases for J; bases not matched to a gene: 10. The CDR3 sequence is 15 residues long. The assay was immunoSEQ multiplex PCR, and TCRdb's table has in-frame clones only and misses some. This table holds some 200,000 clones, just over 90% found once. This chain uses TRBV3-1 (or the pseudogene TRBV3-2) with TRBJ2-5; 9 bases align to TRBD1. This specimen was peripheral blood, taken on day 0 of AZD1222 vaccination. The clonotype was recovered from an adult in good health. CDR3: CASSPAGTGYGTQYF. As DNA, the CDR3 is TGTGCCAGCAGCCCAGCCGGGACAGGGTACGGGACCCAGTACTTC.